The 24 T cell receptor beta chains below come from one sample, sequenced in a study of T-cell memory formation after mild COVID-19. Using its own MiXCR run on the 5' RACE reads, TCRdb lists one record per CDR3 protein. The sample records 350,000 to 450,000 distinct CDR3 sequences, approximately 24% being singletons. Source material: PBMCs or a T cell subset sorted from them (not recorded which). The receptor set was obtained from an adult woman who had mild COVID-19 (a few samples of this study predate the infection). Cell type and time point are not known.

This clonotype was seen at least ten times. The J gene is TRBJ2-7, the V gene TRBV5-1; D not resolved. The CDR3 spans 14 residues. Germline CDR1 is SGHRS and CDR2 is YFSETQ. V was trimmed by 3 bases and J by 2 bases, leaving 12 bases between them. The CDR3 protein is CASSSTSGAYEQYF. The CDR3 DNA is TGCGCCAGCAGCTCCACCTCGGGTGCCTACGAGCAGTACTTC.

This clonotype was observed a handful of times. The chain has TRBV4-2 and TRBJ1-6; unclear D gene. CDR3 size: 14 residues. Germline-derived CDR1 and CDR2 are LGHNA and YNFKEQ. V lost 0 bases and J lost 10, with 10 bases in between. This CDR3 is CASSQDRNDSPLHF. The CDR3, as DNA: TGTGCCAGCAGCCAAGATAGAAATGACTCACCCCTCCACTTT.

This clonotype was detected only a few times. This may be a read error: a much more frequent sequence differs by one nucleotide. The J gene is TRBJ1-1, the V gene TRBV18; TRBD1 matches at 7 bases. CDR1 is KGHSH and CDR2 is LQKENI in the germline V gene. V gave up 8 bases and J gave up 6 bases; unmatched junction bases: 9. The CDR3 sequence is 13 residues long. The CDR3 DNA sequence: TGTGCCAGCCATGTATCAGGGGGGGCTGAAGCTTTCTTT. It yields the protein CASHVSGGAEAFF.

The rearrangement links TRBV15 to TRBJ1-4; TRBD1 matches 7 bases. There are 15 residues in the CDR3. Germline V gives CDR1 LNHNV, CDR2 YYDKDF (reference sequence). V trimming: 3 bases; J trimming: 8 bases; junction bases outside the gene matches: 9. The CDR3 loop reads CATSRDRGTAEKLFF. The CDR3 coding sequence is TGTGCCACCAGCAGGGATAGAGGGACAGCCGAAAAACTGTTTTTT. Full variable domain (missing parts from reference TRBV15 and TRBJ1-4): DAMVIQNPRYQVTQFGKPVTLSCSQTLNHNVMYWYQQKSSQAPKLLFHYYDKDFNNEADTPDNFQSRRPNTSFCFLDIRSPGLGDTAMYLCATSRDRGTAEKLFFGSGTQLSVL.

This clonotype was picked up a small number of times. The V call is TRBV4-1, the J call TRBJ2-2; TRBD1 matches at 12 bases. The germline V gene encodes CDR1 MGHRA and CDR2 YSYEKL. J was trimmed by 5 bases and V by 0 bases; bases with no gene match: 16. There are 21 residues in the CDR3. Here the CDR3 DNA reads TGCGCCAGCAGCCAAGAACGACCAGGGACAGGGGGCCCCCGAGCTACCGGGGAGCTGTTTTTT. Its protein product is CASSQERPGTGGPRATGELFF.

V usage is TRBV20-1 and J usage is TRBJ2-7; D uncertain. The CDR3 loop spans 13 amino acids. V was trimmed by 4 bases and J by 1 base, leaving 11 bases between them. Germline CDR1 reads DFQATT; CDR2 reads SNEGSKA (reference sequence). CDR3 amino acids: CSATIQRSYEQYF. In DNA, the CDR3 is TGCAGTGCTACAATCCAGAGGTCCTACGAGCAGTACTTC.

The chain links TRBV7-8 to TRBJ2-5; D uncertain. V gave up 9 bases and J gave up 7 bases, with 9 bases separating them. In germline, CDR1 is SGHVS, CDR2 FQNEAQ. The CDR3 consists of 10 residues. CDR3 sequence (DNA): TGTGCCAGTGGTTTTGGGACCCAGTACTTC. This sequence encodes CASGFGTQYF.

This sequence joins TRBV20-1 and TRBJ2-5; 7 bases line up with TRBD2. Germline V CDR1 and CDR2: DFQATT, SNEGSKA (reference sequence). The CDR3 totals 15 residues. Trimming at V came to 3 bases and at J to 5 bases, leaving 12 bases not matched to a gene. This CDR3 is CSASPSGQPGETQYF. The CDR3 DNA is TGCAGTGCTAGTCCTAGCGGTCAACCGGGGGAGACCCAGTACTTC.

In this sample, this clonotype turned up many times. The J gene is TRBJ2-7, the V gene TRBV12-3 or TRBV12-4, with TRBD2 matching 14 bases. Trimming cost V 5 bases and J 6 bases; bases outside gene matches: 0. The CDR3 covers 13 residues. The CDR3 DNA is TGTGCCAGCAGTGGACTAGCGGGAGGCGAGCAGTACTTC. Amino acid sequence: CASSGLAGGEQYF.

In this sample, this clonotype turned up many times. The chain uses TRBV5-1 and TRBJ2-1; possible D gene TRBD1, 6 bases. Trimming pared 4 bases from V and 0 bases from J, leaving 17 bases between. Germline CDR1 is SGHRS and CDR2 is YFSETQ. The length of the CDR3 is 17 residues. For the CDR3, the DNA is TGCGCCAGCAGCCGATTAACAGGGTTTAGCTCCTACAATGAGCAGTTCTTC. Protein sequence: CASSRLTGFSSYNEQFF.

A word on this clonotype: The junction departs from germline at one end; a sequencing error may be responsible. CDR3 amino acids: CASSLSGRGGGGYTF. CDR3 DNA: TGTGCCAGCAGTCTATCAGGGCGCGGGGGCGGTGGCTACACCTTC. The chain joins TRBV27 to TRBJ1-2, with D perhaps matching TRBD1 (6 bases). CDR1 is MNHEY and CDR2 is SMNVEV in the germline V gene (reference sequence). This CDR3 contains 15 residues.

This clonotype has a handful of counts. The genes are TRBV7-9 and TRBJ1-2, with 7 bases matching TRBD1. Germline CDR1 reads SEHNR; CDR2 reads FQNEAQ (reference sequence). Losses at the gene ends were 6 bases for V and 6 bases for J; bases not matched to a gene: 7. The CDR3 spans 13 residues. This CDR3 is CASRGNRGDGYTF. The CDR3 nucleotides read TGTGCCAGCAGGGGGAACAGGGGTGATGGCTACACCTTC.

The table lists this clonotype with a few counts. This chain links TRBV4-3 with TRBJ2-1; perhaps D is TRBD1 or TRBD2 (7 bases each). The length of the CDR3 is 14 residues. Germline V CDR1 and CDR2: LGHNA, YSLEER. The V gene lost 3 bases and the J gene lost 8 bases, with 14 bases spanning the gap. CDR3 bases: TGCGCCAGCAGCCACTTCTCAGGGGGGGATGAGCAGTTCTTC. Its translation: CASSHFSGGDEQFF.

This CDR3 reads CATSRTSGGDEQFF. CDR3 DNA: TGTGCCACCAGCAGGACTAGCGGTGGGGATGAGCAGTTCTTC. V and J are TRBV15 and TRBJ2-1, with 9 nucleotides matching TRBD2. The CDR3 sequence is 14 residues long. With V trimmed by 3 bases and J by 8 bases, 5 bases remained unmatched. Germline assignment: CDR1 LNHNV and CDR2 YYDKDF (reference sequence).

Many counts were recorded for this clonotype. V usage is TRBV7-9 and J usage is TRBJ2-3, with D unclear. Trimming pared 1 base from V and 0 bases from J, leaving 5 bases between. Germline-derived CDR1 and CDR2 are SEHNR and FQNEAQ (reference sequence). The CDR3 sequence is 14 residues long. Here the CDR3 reads CASSLGRSTDTQYF. The CDR3 DNA reads as TGTGCCAGCAGCTTAGGGAGAAGCACAGATACGCAGTATTTT.

This clonotype was counted between two and nine times. The CDR3 DNA is TGCGCCAGCAGCTTGGGACAGGGAGATGAGACCCAGTACTTC. Its translation: CASSLGQGDETQYF. The chain is built from TRBV5-1 and TRBJ2-5, with TRBD1 matching over 7 bases. Trimming removed 0 bases from V and 5 bases from J; junction bases left unmatched: 4. CDR3 size: 14 residues. Germline CDR1 SGHRS, CDR2 YFSETQ.

The table lists this clonotype with a few counts. V is TRBV7-8 and J is TRBJ1-1, with a weak D call TRBD1 (6 bases). Trimming cost V 3 bases and J 5 bases, with 13 bases left between them. From germline, CDR1 is SGHVS and CDR2 FQNEAQ. The CDR3 is 14 residues long. CDR3 sequence reads: CASSLDRFQTEAFF. CDR3 DNA sequence: TGTGCCAGCAGCTTGGACAGATTTCAAACTGAAGCTTTCTTT.

This clonotype was detected a few times. The chain carries TRBV4-1 and TRBJ2-5; D is perhaps TRBD2 (6 bases). CDR1 and CDR2 (germline): MGHRA, YSYEKL. The V and J ends lost 4 bases and 2 bases respectively, with 17 bases between them. The CDR3 covers 16 residues. The CDR3 loop is CASSRSARTTQETQYF. The CDR3 coding sequence is TGCGCCAGCAGCCGATCCGCCCGGACTACTCAAGAGACCCAGTACTTC.

The chain employs TRBV6-1 and TRBJ1-5; D is unclear. The V end was cut by 8 bases, the J end by 9 bases, with 14 bases between. CDR3 size: 12 residues. Germline V gives CDR1 MNHNS, CDR2 SASEGT. CDR3 coding DNA: TGTGCCAGCGAGGACGGTTCATGGCCCCAGCATTTT. It codes for CASEDGSWPQHF.

This rearrangement joins TRBV24-1 to TRBJ2-4, with a weak D call TRBD1 (6 bases). The CDR3 extends over 15 amino acids. Germline V CDR1 and CDR2: KGHDR, SFDVKD. The germline V and J ends were trimmed by 7 bases and 3 bases, with 15 bases remaining between them. The chain's CDR3 is CATRPGHVGKNIQYF. The CDR3 DNA sequence: TGTGCCACCAGACCGGGACACGTCGGCAAAAACATTCAGTACTTC.

The chain employs TRBV29-1 and TRBJ1-1, with D possibly being TRBD1 (6 bases). Per the germline V gene, CDR1 is SQVTM and CDR2 is ANQGSEA. Trimming cost V 7 bases and J 3 bases, with 18 bases left between them. This CDR3 spans 14 amino acids. CDR3 in amino acids: CSALTGTIDTEAFF. The DNA of the CDR3 is TGCAGCGCCCTCACCGGGACAATCGACACTGAAGCTTTCTTT.

The genes are TRBV24-1 and TRBJ2-2; D is possibly TRBD1 (5 bases). CDR3 size: 15 residues. Germline V CDR1 and CDR2: KGHDR, SFDVKD. V lost 9 bases and J 4 bases, leaving 17 bases between the germline ends. The CDR3 loop is CATVTGGRGTGELFF. As DNA, the CDR3 is TGTGCCACCGTAACAGGTGGCCGCGGCACCGGGGAGCTGTTTTTT.

In its sample, this clonotype was seen many times. The chain couples TRBV9 to TRBJ1-1, with D tentatively TRBD1 (6 bases). The CDR3 totals 15 residues. V was cut by 4 bases and J by 4 bases, with 17 bases left in between. Germline V lookup: CDR1 SGDLS, CDR2 YYNGEE. CDR3 sequence (DNA): TGTGCCAGCAGCAAGGGGGGGGCCCAGCCCACTGAAGCTTTCTTT. It translates to CASSKGGAQPTEAFF. Combining the CDR3 with reference TRBV9 and TRBJ1-1 gives the whole variable domain DSGVTQTPKHLITATGQRVTLRCSPRSGDLSVYWYQQSLDQGLQFLIQYYNGEERAKGNILERFSAQQFPDLHSELNLSSLELGDSALYFCASSKGGAQPTEAFFGQGTRLTVV.

This clonotype has only a few counts. The chain links TRBV7-9 to TRBJ1-1; D gene ambiguous. V was trimmed by 5 bases and J by 10 bases, leaving 14 bases between them. The germline V gene has CDR1 SEHNR and CDR2 FQNEAQ (reference sequence). This CDR3 is built from 12 residues. This CDR3 is CASSAGGGPAFF. CDR3 nucleotide sequence: TGTGCCAGCAGCGCCGGTGGAGGGCCAGCTTTCTTT.